This TCR beta chain was sequenced during a study of T cell changes during pregnancy in multiple sclerosis. Produced via immunoSEQ multiplex PCR; TCRdb's table is partial and in-frame only. The data hold roughly 110,000 clones, with less than 95% observed a single time. The length of the CDR3 is 14 residues. V was clipped by 5 bases and J by 2 bases, with 13 bases between them. In germline, CDR1 is ENHRY, CDR2 SYGVKD. The TCR originated in a female donor in good health, enrolled as a control in a pregnancy study. The chain couples TRBV10-3 to TRBJ2-7; D possibly corresponds to TRBD1 (6 bases). The sequences come from peripheral blood, collected in the third trimester of pregnancy. The CDR3 nucleotides are TGTGCCATCAGTAGGGACACCTCCACCTACGAGCAGTACTTC. This encodes CAISRDTSTYEQYF.